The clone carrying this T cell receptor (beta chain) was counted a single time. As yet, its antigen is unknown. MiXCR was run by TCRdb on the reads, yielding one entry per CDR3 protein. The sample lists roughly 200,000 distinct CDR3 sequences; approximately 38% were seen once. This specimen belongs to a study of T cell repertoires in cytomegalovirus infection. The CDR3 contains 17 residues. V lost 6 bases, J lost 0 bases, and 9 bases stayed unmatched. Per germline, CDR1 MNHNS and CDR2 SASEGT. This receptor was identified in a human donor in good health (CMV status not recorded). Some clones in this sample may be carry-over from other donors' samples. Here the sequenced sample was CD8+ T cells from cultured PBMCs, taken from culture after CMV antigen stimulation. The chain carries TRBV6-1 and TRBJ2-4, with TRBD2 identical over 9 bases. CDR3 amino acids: CASSQTSGLLAKNIQYF. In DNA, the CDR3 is TGTGCCAGCAGCCAGACTAGCGGTCTGTTAGCCAAAAACATTCAGTACTTC.